Below, 29 T cell receptor beta chains from the same sample are listed, as sequenced in a study of T cells in localized non-small cell lung cancer. Sequencing was performed with immunoSEQ multiplex PCR; in TCRdb, only in-frame clones are kept and a portion is missing. There are approximately 3,000 clones in the sample; around 33% occur only once, and approximately 9.1% lies in the top ten. The sample here was normal lung tissue next to the tumor, taken before any cancer treatment. The receptors derive from a male donor aged 60 or over with stage I squamous cell lung carcinoma.

This clone was picked up a small number of times. The V call is TRBV30, the J call TRBJ2-7; maybe TRBD1 (6 bases). Per the germline V gene, CDR1 is GTSNPN and CDR2 is SVGIG (reference sequence). Trimming pared 2 bases from V and 8 bases from J, leaving 22 bases between. The CDR3 sequence is 15 residues long. The CDR3 DNA is TGTGCCTGGAGTCCACAGGGCGCGCCCCTCCTCCAGCAGTACTTC. Translating gives CAWSPQGAPLLQQYF. Full variable domain (remainder filled in from reference TRBV30 and TRBJ2-7): SQTIHQWPATLVQPVGSPLSLECTVEGTSNPNLYWYRQAAGRGLQLLFYSVGIGQISSEVPQNLSASRPQDRQFILSSKKLLLSDSGFYLCAWSPQGAPLLQQYFGPGTRLTVT.

CDR3 protein: CASSIDWTHPNYGYTF. In DNA, the CDR3 is TGTGCCAGTAGTATAGACTGGACACATCCTAACTATGGCTACACCTTC. The V gene is TRBV19, the J gene TRBJ1-2; D might be TRBD1 (5 bases). Germline CDR1 reads LNHDA; CDR2 reads SQIVND (reference sequence). The ends were cut back, 0 bases at V and 0 bases at J, with 11 bases in the middle. The CDR3 runs 16 residues.

The gene calls are TRBV14 and TRBJ2-5; possible D gene TRBD2, 7 bases. The V end was cut by 6 bases, the J end by 5 bases, with 13 bases between. The CDR3 is 13 amino acids. Germline CDR1 SGHDN, CDR2 FVKESK. The CDR3 DNA follows: TGTGCCAGCAGATGGGGGGGCCAGGAGACCCAGTACTTC. This translates into CASRWGGQETQYF.

This clone occurred a few times. The chain's CDR3 is CASKGAAGRVFF. CDR3 nucleotides: TGTGCCAGCAAGGGGGCAGCGGGTAGGGTTTTCTTT. The chain joins TRBV9 to TRBJ1-1, with 7 positions matching TRBD1. CDR3 length: 12 amino acids. Trimming removed 6 bases from V and 13 bases from J; junction bases left unmatched: 12. The germline CDR1 and CDR2 sequences are SGDLS and YYNGEE.

This clone was found a few times. This chain uses TRBV7-5 with TRBJ2-7; the tabulated D call, TRBD2, remains unverified against the DNA. TRBV7-5 constitutes a pseudogene. The CDR3 has 15 amino acids. CDR3 nucleotides: TGTGCCAGCAGCTTAGAGGGACTAGTAATTTACGAGCAGTACTTC. Protein sequence: CASSLEGLVIYEQYF.

This chain's CDR3 is CASGVGGSYNEQFF. CDR3 in DNA: TGTGCCAGTGGGGTAGGGGGCTCCTACAATGAGCAGTTCTTC. This rearrangement joins TRBV9 to TRBJ2-1; perhaps TRBD1 as D (6 bases). Deletions cut 8 bases from V and 0 bases from J, with 12 bases between. Looked up from germline, CDR1 is SGDLS and CDR2 is YYNGEE. This CDR3 contains 14 residues.

The chain joins TRBV5-1 to TRBJ2-6; D tentatively fits TRBD1 or TRBD2 (5 bases each). The V end was cut by 0 bases, the J end by 4 bases, with 11 bases between. This CDR3 is 16 amino acids long. Germline V gives CDR1 SGHRS, CDR2 YFSETQ. The DNA for the CDR3 is TGCGCCAGCAGCTTGGAGGGACCAGGAGGGGCCAACGTCCTGACTTTC. This gives the protein CASSLEGPGGANVLTF.

This rearrangement joins TRBV16 to TRBJ2-1; TRBD1 agrees at 9 bases. CDR3 length equals 16 residues. Germline assignment: CDR1 KGHSY and CDR2 FQNENV. V gave up 0 bases and J gave up 6 bases; unmatched junction bases: 6. The CDR3 sequence is CASSQSLDRGGNEQFF. In DNA, the CDR3 is TGTGCCAGCAGCCAATCCCTAGACAGGGGGGGCAATGAGCAGTTCTTC.

This clone is a singleton in its sample. J is TRBJ2-1 and V is TRBV19, with D tentatively TRBD1 or TRBD2 (6 bases each). V lost 6 bases and J lost 1, with 19 bases in between. The CDR3 is made up of 17 amino acids. The germline V gene encodes CDR1 LNHDA and CDR2 SQIVND (reference sequence). The CDR3 bases are TGTGCCAGTAGCGCACGGGTGGGGGGCAATTCCTACAATGAGCAGTTCTTC. Encoded protein: CASSARVGGNSYNEQFF.

The chain combines TRBV29-1 with TRBJ1-4, with 8 bases fitting TRBD1. The J segment lost 5 bases and the V segment lost 7 bases, leaving 6 bases of the junction unmatched. Germline CDR1 SQVTM, CDR2 ANQGSEA. CDR3 size: 13 residues. This CDR3 is CSAGQGRNEKLFF. The CDR3 DNA follows: TGCAGCGCCGGACAGGGAAGGAATGAAAAACTGTTTTTT.

The chain carries TRBV5-1 and TRBJ2-7; TRBD1 is a possible D gene (6 bases). This CDR3 has 15 amino acids. The germline V gene has CDR1 SGHRS and CDR2 YFSETQ. Deletions cut 4 bases from V and 7 bases from J, with 21 bases between. Here the CDR3 reads CASSTGQQESGEQYF. CDR3 nucleotide sequence: TGCGCCAGCAGCACAGGACAGCAAGAGAGTGGGGAGCAGTACTTC. The full variable domain, with the rest looked up from reference TRBV5-1 and TRBJ2-7, is KAGVTQTPRYLIKTRGQQVTLSCSPISGHRSVSWYQQTPGQGLQFLFEYFSETQRNKGNFPGRFSGRQFSNSRSEMNVSTLELGDSALYLCASSTGQQESGEQYFGPGTRLTVT.

This chain uses TRBV11-3 with TRBJ2-7, with D possibly being TRBD2 (5 bases). The CDR3 loop spans 14 amino acids. V gave up 3 bases and J gave up 2 bases, with 11 bases separating them. Germline V gene data show CDR1 as SGHNT and CDR2 as YENEEA. CDR3 sequence (DNA): TGTGCCAGCAGCTTTCCCGGGAAACCCTACGAGCAGTACTTC. Translated, it gives CASSFPGKPYEQYF.

V gene TRBV6-8 combines with J gene TRBJ1-1; D remains ambiguous. Trimming shortened V by 7 bases and J by 8 bases, and 14 bases separated the two germline ends. CDR3 length: 12 amino acids. Germline CDR1 MNHGY, CDR2 SAAAGT. CDR3 residues: CASIGNLGEAFF. CDR3 nucleotide sequence: TGTGCCAGCATCGGTAATCTCGGGGAAGCTTTCTTT.

V is TRBV15 and J is TRBJ2-7; D may correspond to TRBD1 or TRBD2 (5 bases each). Germline V gene lookup returns CDR1 LNHNV and CDR2 YYDKDF (reference sequence). V was shortened by 0 bases and J by 5 bases, with 17 bases between the two germline ends. The CDR3 runs 16 residues. CDR3 sequence: CATSRDFWAGTHEQYF. Here the CDR3 DNA reads TGTGCCACCAGCAGAGATTTTTGGGCAGGGACCCACGAGCAGTACTTC.

The chain couples TRBV11-3 to TRBJ1-1; D might be TRBD1 (6 bases). The CDR3 covers 14 residues. Germline V CDR1 and CDR2: SGHNT, YENEEA. Trimming took off 3 bases at V and 4 bases at J, with 12 bases between the two ends. The CDR3: CASSLWTGATEAFF. The CDR3 DNA is TGTGCCAGCAGCTTGTGGACGGGGGCCACTGAAGCTTTCTTT.

The chain employs TRBV4-1 and TRBJ1-1; D is possibly TRBD1 (5 bases). The CDR3 sequence is 12 residues long. V lost 1 base to trimming and J lost 8 bases, with 8 bases between them. Germline-derived CDR1 and CDR2 are MGHRA and YSYEKL. The CDR3 DNA reads as TGCGCCAGCAGCCAAGGTGACAGCGAAGCTTTCTTT. Residues: CASSQGDSEAFF.

V usage is TRBV19 and J usage is TRBJ2-7, with 7 bases fitting TRBD1. Germline-derived CDR1 and CDR2 are LNHDA and SQIVND (reference sequence). V lost 4 bases and J lost 3; bases outside the gene matches: 9. The CDR3 has 15 amino acids. The CDR3 here is CASSSRPGQSYEQYF. Here the CDR3 DNA reads TGTGCCAGTAGTAGCAGACCGGGACAGAGCTACGAGCAGTACTTC.

This clone was counted at least ten times. The chain has TRBV11-3 and TRBJ2-1, with 9 positions matching TRBD2. CDR1 is SGHNT and CDR2 is YENEEA in the germline V gene. Losses at the gene ends were 2 bases for V and 15 bases for J; bases not matched to a gene: 11. The CDR3 runs 14 residues. In DNA form, the CDR3 reads TGTGCCAGCAGCTTACAAGCGGGGGGCCCCCGGCGGTTCTTC. This translates into CASSLQAGGPRRFF.

The gene calls are TRBV19 and TRBJ2-5, with 7 bases fitting TRBD2. J was trimmed by 1 base and V by 5 bases; bases with no gene match: 7. This CDR3 contains 15 residues. The germline CDR1 and CDR2 sequences are LNHDA and SQIVND (reference sequence). For the CDR3, the DNA is TGTGCCAGTAGTGGGGGGGGTACCCTCCAAGAGACCCAGTACTTC. This encodes CASSGGGTLQETQYF.

In its sample, this clone is large. The J gene is TRBJ1-3, the V gene TRBV30; D gene unclear. CDR1 GTSNPN and CDR2 SVGIG come from the germline V gene (reference sequence). The CDR3 is made up of 12 amino acids. The germline V and J ends were trimmed by 0 bases and 2 bases, with 2 bases remaining between them. DNA for the CDR3: TGTGCCTGGAGTGTTACTGGAAACACCATATATTTT. This translates into CAWSVTGNTIYF. The full variable domain, completed using reference TRBV30 and TRBJ1-3, is SQTIHQWPATLVQPVGSPLSLECTVEGTSNPNLYWYRQAAGRGLQLLFYSVGIGQISSEVPQNLSASRPQDRQFILSSKKLLLSDSGFYLCAWSVTGNTIYFGEGSWLTVV.

This clone was picked up a small number of times. The V call is TRBV6-8, the J call TRBJ1-6, with TRBD1 matching 7 bases. V shed 2 bases and J 8 bases; nucleotides not matched to a gene: 6. CDR1 is MNHGY, CDR2 SAAAGT, per germline. The CDR3 consists of 15 residues. In nucleotides, the CDR3 is TGTGCCAGCAGTTACACCACAGGGGAGGATTCACCCCTCCACTTT. This codes for CASSYTTGEDSPLHF.

This clone was seen only once. The gene calls are TRBV19 and TRBJ2-3; D uncertain. V was pared by 5 bases and J by 2 bases, with 20 bases between. The CDR3 has 17 residues. Germline V lookup: CDR1 LNHDA, CDR2 SQIVND (reference sequence). CDR3 DNA: TGTGCCAGTAGTTTGTGGGCTCCCAACCTTGACACAGATACGCAGTATTTT. The encoded protein is CASSLWAPNLDTDTQYF.

The chain carries TRBV2 and TRBJ1-1, with 8 bases fitting TRBD1. J was trimmed by 9 bases and V by 7 bases; bases with no gene match: 10. The CDR3 is made up of 13 amino acids. CDR1 is SNHLY and CDR2 is FYNNEI in the germline V gene. The CDR3 nucleotides are TGTGCCAGCAAAGGGACAGGTGGGGGGAAAGCTTTCTTT. Amino acids: CASKGTGGGKAFF.

The chain employs TRBV19 and TRBJ1-4, with D maybe TRBD1 (5 bases). This CDR3 has 13 amino acids. Germline CDR1 LNHDA, CDR2 SQIVND (reference sequence). V lost 5 bases and J lost 7, with 11 bases in between. CDR3 DNA: TGTGCCAGTAGTCAGGGATGGGGTGAAAAACTGTTTTTT. As protein: CASSQGWGEKLFF.

The chain employs TRBV14 and TRBJ2-1; 11 bases map to TRBD2. Germline CDR1 and CDR2: SGHDN and FVKESK. This CDR3 is 16 amino acids long. V gave up 4 bases and J gave up 8 bases; unmatched junction bases: 10. CDR3 in DNA: TGTGCCAGCAGCCCCCGACTTAGCGGGGGGGCCCATGAGCAGTTCTTC. Amino acid sequence: CASSPRLSGGAHEQFF.

This clone was seen a few times. V is TRBV9 and J is TRBJ1-2; the D is unclear. Germline lookup yields CDR1 SGDLS and CDR2 YYNGEE. Trimming shortened V by 0 bases and J by 3 bases, and 12 bases separated the two germline ends. The CDR3 has 15 residues. CDR3 sequence (DNA): TGTGCCAGCAGCGTAGGTGGAGCGGCAGACTATGGCTACACCTTC. This gives the protein CASSVGGAADYGYTF.

This chain links TRBV6-8 with TRBJ1-5; tentative D call: TRBD1 (5 bases). The CDR3 has 13 amino acids. Trimming cost V 4 bases and J 7 bases, with 11 bases left between them. Germline CDR1 reads MNHGY; CDR2 reads SAAAGT. Written as DNA, the CDR3 is TGTGCCAGCAGTTCAGGGTGGGGCCAGCCCCAGCATTTT. Translated: CASSSGWGQPQHF.

The genes are TRBV6-7 and TRBJ2-2, with TRBD2 as a possible D gene (5 bases). TRBV6-7 belongs to the ORF category, with a function that is uncertain. The CDR3 length is 15 residues. V was clipped by 5 bases and J by 3 bases, with 13 bases between them. CDR3 sequence: CASSTRVSYTGELFF. The CDR3 nucleotides are TGTGCCAGCAGTACGAGGGTTTCCTACACCGGGGAGCTGTTTTTT.

The rearrangement joins TRBV18 to TRBJ2-1, with a weak D call TRBD2 (5 bases). The germline V gene has CDR1 KGHSH and CDR2 LQKENI. The V gene lost 3 bases and the J gene lost 0 bases, with 12 bases spanning the gap. The CDR3 extends over 16 amino acids. CDR3 sequence (DNA): TGTGCCAGCTCACCGGGGAGTTTAAGCTCCTACAATGAGCAGTTCTTC. Protein sequence: CASSPGSLSSYNEQFF. The whole variable domain, filled in from reference TRBV18 and TRBJ2-1, reads NAGVMQNPRHLVRRRGQEARLRCSPMKGHSHVYWYRQLPEEGLKFMVYLQKENIIDESGMPKERFSAEFPKEGPSILRIQQVVRGDSAAYFCASSPGSLSSYNEQFFGPGTRLTVL.